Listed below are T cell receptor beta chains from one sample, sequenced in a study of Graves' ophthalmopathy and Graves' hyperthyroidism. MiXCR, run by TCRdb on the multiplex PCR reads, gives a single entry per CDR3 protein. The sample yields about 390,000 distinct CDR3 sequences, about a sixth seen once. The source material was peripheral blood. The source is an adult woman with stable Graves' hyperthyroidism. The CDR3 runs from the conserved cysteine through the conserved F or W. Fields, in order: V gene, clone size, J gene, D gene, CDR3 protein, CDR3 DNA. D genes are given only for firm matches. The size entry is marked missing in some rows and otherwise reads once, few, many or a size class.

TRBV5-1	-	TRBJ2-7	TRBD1	CASSVSETGGSYEQYF	TGCGCCAGCAGCGTTTCCGAGACAGGGGGCTCCTACGAGCAGTACTTC
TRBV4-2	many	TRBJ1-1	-	CASSQGAGNTEAFF	TGTGCCAGCAGCCAAGGGGCAGGGAACACTGAAGCTTTCTTT
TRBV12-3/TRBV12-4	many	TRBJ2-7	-	CASSHGRLGEQYF	TGTGCCAGCAGCCACGGACGATTAGGCGAGCAGTACTTC
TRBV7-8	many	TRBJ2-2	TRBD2	CASSEGTSGRVTSGELFF	TGTGCCAGCAGCGAAGGGACTAGCGGGAGGGTCACCTCCGGGGAGCTGTTTTTT
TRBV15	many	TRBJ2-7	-	CATSRFTGTLTYEQYF	TGTGCCACCAGCAGATTTACTGGGACACTTACCTACGAGCAGTACTTC
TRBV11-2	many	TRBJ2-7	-	CASSPRDKSYEQYF	TGTGCCAGCAGCCCCCGGGACAAGTCCTACGAGCAGTACTTC
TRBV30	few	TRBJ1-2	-	CAWSVDSYGHTF	TGTGCCTGGAGTGTGGACAGCTATGGCCACACCTTC
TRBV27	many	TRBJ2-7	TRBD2	CASSFRGEGTYEQYF	TGTGCCAGCAGTTTCCGCGGGGAGGGTACCTACGAGCAGTACTTC
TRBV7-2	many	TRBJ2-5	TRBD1	CASSLRQGAWTYTNKGTQYF	TGTGCCAGCAGCTTAAGGCAGGGGGCTTGGACATATACCAACAAAGGGACCCAGTACTTC
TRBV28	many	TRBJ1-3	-	CASNRPGANGNTIYF	TGTGCCAGCAACCGCCCGGGGGCTAATGGAAACACCATATATTTT
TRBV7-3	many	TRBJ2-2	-	CASSSPTGTTGELFF	TGTGCCAGCAGCTCACCCACAGGGACAACCGGGGAGCTGTTTTTT
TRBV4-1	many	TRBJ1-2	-	CASQPWGRSNYGYTF	TGCGCCAGCCAACCCTGGGGCAGGTCGAACTATGGCTACACCTTC
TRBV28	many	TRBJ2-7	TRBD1	CASSRGQGGSKF	TGTGCCAGCAGTAGGGGACAGGGAGGCAGTAAGTTC
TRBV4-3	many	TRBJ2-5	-	CASSQGARGVEETQYF	TGCGCCAGCAGCCAAGGGGCCAGAGGGGTGGAGGAGACCCAGTACTTC
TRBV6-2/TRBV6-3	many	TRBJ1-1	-	CASSYLGWGSVVDEAFF	TGTGCCAGCAGTTATCTCGGTTGGGGTTCGGTGGTTGATGAAGCTTTCTTT
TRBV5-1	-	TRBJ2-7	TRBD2	CASSNKLAGSLPYEQYF	TGCGCCAGCAGCAATAAACTAGCGGGTAGCCTTCCCTACGAGCAGTACTTC
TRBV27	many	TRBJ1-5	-	CASSTRGGNQPQHF	TGTGCCAGCAGCACCCGAGGGGGCAATCAGCCCCAGCATTTT